This T cell receptor (beta chain) was sequenced for a study of T cells in localized non-small cell lung cancer. Whole-study findings and limits: Heterogeneity remains possible, as sequencing covered one tumor region only.

Assay: immunoSEQ multiplex PCR; the TCRdb copy retains only in-frame clones and omits some. The table shows about 52,000 clones, with around 86% occurring only once. As for this clone: Its antigen is as yet unknown.

The clonotype comes from a male donor aged 60 or over with stage III squamous cell lung carcinoma. Here the sequenced sample was peripheral blood, taken before any cancer treatment.

The CDR3 reads CASSEPRGAGELFF. In DNA form, the CDR3 reads TGTGCCAGCAGTGAACCCAGGGGAGCCGGGGAGCTGTTTTTT. The rearrangement links TRBV25-1 to TRBJ2-2; weak D call: TRBD1 (6 bases). Germline lookup yields CDR1 MGHDK and CDR2 SYGVNS. The CDR3 extends over 14 amino acids. V was pared by 2 bases and J by 6 bases, with 10 bases between.